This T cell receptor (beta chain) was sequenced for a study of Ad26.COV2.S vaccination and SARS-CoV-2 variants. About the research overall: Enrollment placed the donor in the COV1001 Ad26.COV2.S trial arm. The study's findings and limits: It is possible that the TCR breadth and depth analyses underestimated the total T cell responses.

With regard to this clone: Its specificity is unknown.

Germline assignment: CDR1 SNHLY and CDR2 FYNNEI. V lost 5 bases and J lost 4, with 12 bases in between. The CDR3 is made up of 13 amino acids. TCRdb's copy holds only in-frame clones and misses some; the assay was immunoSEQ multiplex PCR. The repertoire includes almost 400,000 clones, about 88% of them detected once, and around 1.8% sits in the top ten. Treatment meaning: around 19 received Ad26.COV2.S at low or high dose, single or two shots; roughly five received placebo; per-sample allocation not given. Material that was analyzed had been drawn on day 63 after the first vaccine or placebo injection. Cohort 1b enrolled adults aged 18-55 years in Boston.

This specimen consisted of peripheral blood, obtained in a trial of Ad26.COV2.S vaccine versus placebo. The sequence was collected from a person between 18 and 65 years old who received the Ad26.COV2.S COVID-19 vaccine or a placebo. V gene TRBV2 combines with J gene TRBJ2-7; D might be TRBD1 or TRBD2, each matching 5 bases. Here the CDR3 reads CASSSGRLYEQYF. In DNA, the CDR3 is TGTGCCAGCAGTTCGGGGCGATTATACGAGCAGTACTTC.